The clone carrying this TCR beta chain was counted only a few times. What it binds is unknown. The entry originates in a study of beta chain features in type 1 diabetes. Whole-study results and caveats: Naive, central memory and regulatory TCRB repertoires appeared more similar among patients than healthy donors. PCR might preferentially amplify shorter templates, equally in patients and controls. Type 1 diabetes patients had TCRB CDR3s that were shorter (moderately but significantly so) in all four CD4+ subsets.

A sort by CD45RO/CCR7/CD25/CD127/CD95/CD27 yielded CD4+ naive, central memory, regulatory and stem cell-like memory cells. The V gene lost 0 bases and the J gene lost 6 bases, with 2 bases spanning the gap. CDR3 length equals 10 residues. Per the germline V gene, CDR1 is SQVTM and CDR2 is ANQGSEA. The whole isolated RNA underwent reverse transcription, so sequencing captured expressed TCRB transcripts. TCRdb keeps only in-frame clones here, not all; method: immunoSEQ multiplex PCR. This repertoire shows 150,000 to 200,000 clones, roughly 60% found once; its top ten account for 0.08% to 0.09%. The rearrangement uses TRBV29-1 and TRBJ1-1; no clear D. This sequence originates from a young man with type 1 diabetes. Sequenced input: naive CD4+ T cells from blood. CDR3 DNA: TGCAGCGTTGAAGAGGCTGAAGCTTTCTTT. This codes for CSVEEAEAFF.